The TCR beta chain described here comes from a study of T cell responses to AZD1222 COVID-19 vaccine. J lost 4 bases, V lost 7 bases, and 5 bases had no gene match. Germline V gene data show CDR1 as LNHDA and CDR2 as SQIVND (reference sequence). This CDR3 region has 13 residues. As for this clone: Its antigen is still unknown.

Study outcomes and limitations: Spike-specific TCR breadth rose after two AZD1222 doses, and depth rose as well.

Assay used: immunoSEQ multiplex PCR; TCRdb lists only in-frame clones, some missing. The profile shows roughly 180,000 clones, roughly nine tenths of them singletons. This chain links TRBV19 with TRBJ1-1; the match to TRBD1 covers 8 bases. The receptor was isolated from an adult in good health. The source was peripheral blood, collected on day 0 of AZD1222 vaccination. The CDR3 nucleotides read TGTGCCAGTACGGAACAGGGGGGCACTGAAGCTTTCTTT. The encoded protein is CASTEQGGTEAFF.